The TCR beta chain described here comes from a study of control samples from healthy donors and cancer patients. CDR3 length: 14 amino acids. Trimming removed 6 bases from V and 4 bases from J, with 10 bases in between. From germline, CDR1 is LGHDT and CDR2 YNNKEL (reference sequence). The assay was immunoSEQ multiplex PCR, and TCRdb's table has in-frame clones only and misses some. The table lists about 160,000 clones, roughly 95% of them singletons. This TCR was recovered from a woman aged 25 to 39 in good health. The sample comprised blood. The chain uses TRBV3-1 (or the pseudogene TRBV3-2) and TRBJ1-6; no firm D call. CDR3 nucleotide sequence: TGTGCCAGCAGGGGGTCAGTTTATAATTCACCCCTCCACTTT. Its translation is CASRGSVYNSPLHF.